This TCR beta chain was sequenced in a study of spatial heterogeneity in lung cancer. Indicated time point: sample taken at primary tumor resection. Donors were some 72 untreated early-stage non-small cell lung cancer patients. Sequencing was performed on whole RNA extracted from tumor and nontumor lung tissue, or from frozen PBMC, and the material was left unsorted. With 4 bases removed from V and 3 bases from J, the gap between germline ends came to 7 bases. The CDR3 has 14 amino acids. Germline values: CDR1 SGHTA, CDR2 FQGNSA. TCRdb redid the calling of the 5' RACE reads with MiXCR, one entry per CDR3 protein. The repertoire has about 92,000 distinct CDR3 sequences, 12% of them found once; the top ten carry approximately 39%.

The source is a male donor with early-stage non-small cell lung cancer. The specimen was PBMCs, collected at surgery. This chain uses TRBV7-2 with TRBJ1-6; D unresolved. CDR3 sequence (DNA): TGTGCCAGCAGCTCGGACGGCTATAATTCACCCCTCCACTTT. Protein sequence: CASSSDGYNSPLHF.